The sequence of this T cell receptor beta chain was determined in a study of CD8 T cells in Susac syndrome. TCR beta sequencing was performed on blood CD8+ and CD4+ T cells. The recently defined diagnostic criteria for definite or probable disease were met by the Susac syndrome patients. Random hexamers were used to reverse transcribe 0.5 to 1 ug of RNA. Amplification of the TCR beta CDR3 was carried out by immunoSEQ multiplex PCR, which spanned a total of 54 Vbeta and 13 Jbeta segments. TCRdb reanalysed the immunoSEQ multiplex PCR reads using MiXCR and keeps one entry per CDR3 protein. The sample has about 210,000 distinct CDR3 sequences; 94% are singletons. V was trimmed by 2 bases and J by 4 bases, leaving 14 bases between them. Germline CDR1 reads MDHEN; CDR2 reads SYDVKM. This CDR3 has 15 amino acids.

The receptor comes from a human donor with Susac syndrome. The rearrangement links TRBV28 to TRBJ2-5, with D perhaps being TRBD1 or TRBD2 (6 bases each). Material: CD4+ T cells from PBMCs. The CDR3 sequence is CASSLQGGGIETQYF. CDR3 DNA: TGTGCCAGCAGTTTACAAGGAGGGGGTATAGAGACCCAGTACTTC.